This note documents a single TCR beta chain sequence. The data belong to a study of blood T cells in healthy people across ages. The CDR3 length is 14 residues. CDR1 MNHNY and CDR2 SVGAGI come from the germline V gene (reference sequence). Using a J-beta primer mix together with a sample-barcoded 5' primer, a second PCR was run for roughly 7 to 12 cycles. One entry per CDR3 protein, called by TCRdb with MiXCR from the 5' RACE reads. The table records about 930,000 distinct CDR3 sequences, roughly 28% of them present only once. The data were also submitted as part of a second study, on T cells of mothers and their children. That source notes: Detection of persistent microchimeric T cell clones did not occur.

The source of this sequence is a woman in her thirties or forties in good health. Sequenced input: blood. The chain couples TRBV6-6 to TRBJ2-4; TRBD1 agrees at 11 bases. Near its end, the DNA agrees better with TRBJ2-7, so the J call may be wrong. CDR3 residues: CASSRTGGMNEQYF. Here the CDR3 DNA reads TGTGCCAGCAGTAGGACAGGGGGCATGAACGAGCAGTACTTC.